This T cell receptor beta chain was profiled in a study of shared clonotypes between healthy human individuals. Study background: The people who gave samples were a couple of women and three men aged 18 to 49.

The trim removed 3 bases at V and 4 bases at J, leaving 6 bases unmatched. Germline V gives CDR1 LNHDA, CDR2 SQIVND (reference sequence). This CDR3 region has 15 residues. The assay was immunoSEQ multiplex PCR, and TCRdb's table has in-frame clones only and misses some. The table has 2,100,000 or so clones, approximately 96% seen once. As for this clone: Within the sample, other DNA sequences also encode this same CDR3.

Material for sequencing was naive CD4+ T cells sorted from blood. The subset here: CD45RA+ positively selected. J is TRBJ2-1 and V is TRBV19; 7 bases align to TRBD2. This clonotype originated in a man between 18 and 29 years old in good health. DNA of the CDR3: TGTGCCAGTAGTATTGGATCGGGGGGATACAATGAGCAGTTCTTC. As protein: CASSIGSGGYNEQFF.